The 3 T cell receptor beta chains in this list originate from one sample, sequenced in a study of blood T cell repertoires in COVID-19 (dated by TCRdb to about 2020). Library preparation was by the immunoSEQ multiplex PCR assay. TCRdb took over this immuneACCESS table, retaining in-frame rearrangements with V and J assigned. Such tables are incomplete; in checked studies, under half of the missing clones stem from an unresolved V gene, and the remainder is unexplained. This sample holds about 31,000 clones; around 90% were observed only once. Of the sample, under 7% is held by the ten largest clones. The sequenced material came from peripheral blood. The receptor set was obtained from a human donor in a cohort sampled during active COVID-19.

V usage is TRBV18 and J usage is TRBJ2-1, with D unclear. Germline V gives CDR1 KGHSH, CDR2 LQKENI. This CDR3 has 13 amino acids. V was trimmed by 5 bases and J by 4 bases, leaving 9 bases between them. In DNA form, the CDR3 reads TGTGCCAGCTCAATCGGTCCATACAATGAGCAGTTCTTC. Protein: CASSIGPYNEQFF.

The rearrangement links TRBV12-3 or TRBV12-4 to TRBJ2-7; possibly TRBD1 for D (6 bases). Deletions cut 4 bases from V and 5 bases from J, with 12 bases between. The CDR3 spans 13 residues. As DNA, the CDR3 is TGTGCCAGCAGTTGGTCAGGGGATAACGAGCAGTACGTC. Amino acid sequence: CASSWSGDNEQYV.

The chain links TRBV5-1 to TRBJ2-3; 14 nucleotides line up with TRBD2. CDR3 length equals 17 residues. V lost 4 bases and J lost 0; bases outside the gene matches: 4. Germline CDR1 reads SGHRS; CDR2 reads YFSETQ. The CDR3 sequence is CASSPGTSGGSTDTQYF. The CDR3 DNA follows: TGCGCCAGCAGCCCCGGGACTAGCGGGGGAAGCACAGATACGCAGTATTTT.